What follows are 15 T cell receptor beta chains derived from one specimen sequenced in a study of cytomegalovirus exposure and HLA in healthy donors. Use of 60 Vbeta and 13 Jbeta primers characterized the PCR. Repertoires were generated with immunoSEQ multiplex PCR, while TCRdb's copy carries only in-frame clones and drops some. The data hold 150,000 or so clones, with about 79% observed a single time. The source material was PBMCs. These receptors came from a male donor in good health and CMV-seronegative.

The chain has TRBV6-1 and TRBJ1-5; maybe TRBD1 (6 bases). There are 13 residues in the CDR3. CDR1 and CDR2 from the germline V gene are MNHNS and SASEGT. With 3 bases removed from V and 5 bases from J, the gap between germline ends came to 8 bases. The CDR3 region is CASSDRGHQPQHF. CDR3 DNA sequence: TGTGCCAGCAGTGACAGGGGCCATCAGCCCCAGCATTTT.

The chain combines TRBV30 with TRBJ1-1; 9 bases are shared with TRBD1. The CDR3 is 14 residues long. The trim removed 4 bases at V and 1 base at J, leaving 4 bases unmatched. From germline, CDR1 is GTSNPN and CDR2 SVGIG (reference sequence). CDR3 region: CAWKSGQGNTEAFF. DNA for the CDR3: TGTGCCTGGAAGTCGGGACAGGGGAACACTGAAGCTTTCTTT.

This chain joins TRBV19 and TRBJ1-4; 12 bases are shared with TRBD1. With V trimmed by 5 bases and J by 7 bases, 11 bases remained unmatched. This CDR3 is 17 amino acids long. The germline gives CDR1 LNHDA, CDR2 SQIVND (reference sequence). The DNA for the CDR3 is TGTGCCAGTAGTCAAGCCGGGACAGGGGGCGCCGGTGAAAAACTGTTTTTT. Translation: CASSQAGTGGAGEKLFF.

This chain links TRBV10-3 with TRBJ1-1, with a weak D call TRBD1 (6 bases). V lost 8 bases, J lost 4 bases, and 17 bases lay in between. CDR1 and CDR2 from the germline V gene are ENHRY and SYGVKD. This CDR3 region has 14 residues. This CDR3 reads CAISVGVGGTEAFF. The CDR3 nucleotides read TGTGCCATCTCGGTCGGGGTAGGGGGCACTGAAGCTTTCTTT.

This sequence joins TRBV9 and TRBJ1-1; D is undetermined. V was shortened by 3 bases and J by 1 base, with 7 bases between the two germline ends. The length of the CDR3 is 13 residues. Germline V gene lookup returns CDR1 SGDLS and CDR2 YYNGEE. The CDR3, as DNA: TGTGCCAGCAGCGGGGCAACGAACACTGAAGCTTTCTTT. As protein: CASSGATNTEAFF.

The gene calls are TRBV7-2 and TRBJ2-7; D remains unclear. Germline V CDR1 and CDR2: SGHTA, FQGNSA. Deletions cut 3 bases from V and 2 bases from J, with 11 bases between. This CDR3 spans 14 amino acids. The CDR3 DNA reads as TGTGCCAGCAGCTTGGCCACTACCACCTACGAGCAGTACTTC. Residues: CASSLATTTYEQYF.

This clone has more than one count but fewer than ten. The chain has TRBV30 and TRBJ2-5, with TRBD2 matching 9 bases. From germline, CDR1 is GTSNPN and CDR2 SVGIG (reference sequence). After removal of 4 bases from V and 4 bases from J, the junction contained 4 bases not matched to a gene. The CDR3 has 13 amino acids. DNA of the CDR3: TGTGCCTGGAACAGCGGGAGGCCAGAGACCCAGTACTTC. Its translation: CAWNSGRPETQYF.

The chain carries TRBV6-1 and TRBJ2-2, with TRBD2 as a possible D gene (7 bases). The CDR3 covers 15 residues. V lost 4 bases, J lost 4 bases, and 13 bases lay in between. Looked up from germline, CDR1 is MNHNS and CDR2 is SASEGT. CDR3 sequence (DNA): TGTGCCAGCAGTGCGGGGGGCCGTGGCACCGGGGAGCTGTTTTTT. Protein: CASSAGGRGTGELFF.

The chain is built from TRBV29-1 and TRBJ1-5; D remains unclear. CDR1 is SQVTM and CDR2 is ANQGSEA in the germline V gene. Trimming pared 1 base from V and 1 base from J, leaving 5 bases between. There are 13 residues in the CDR3. CDR3 nucleotide sequence: TGCAGCGTTGAAGGAGGGAGCAATCAGCCCCAGCATTTT. This sequence encodes CSVEGGSNQPQHF.

The V gene is TRBV15, the J gene TRBJ2-5; tentatively, D is TRBD2 (5 bases). Per the germline V gene, CDR1 is LNHNV and CDR2 is YYDKDF (reference sequence). V lost 5 bases to trimming and J lost 9 bases, with 22 bases between them. This CDR3 is built from 15 residues. CDR3 region: CATSGQTSLRAAQYF. CDR3 sequence (DNA): TGTGCCACCAGCGGGCAAACTAGTTTAAGGGCAGCCCAGTACTTC. The full variable domain, completed using reference TRBV15 and TRBJ2-5, is DAMVIQNPRYQVTQFGKPVTLSCSQTLNHNVMYWYQQKSSQAPKLLFHYYDKDFNNEADTPDNFQSRRPNTSFCFLDIRSPGLGDTAMYLCATSGQTSLRAAQYFGPGTRLLVL.

The J gene is TRBJ2-3, the V gene TRBV2; TRBD2 is a possible D gene (5 bases). The V end was cut by 0 bases, the J end by 0 bases, with 7 bases between. Germline CDR1 is SNHLY and CDR2 is FYNNEI. This CDR3 region has 15 residues. This CDR3 reads CASSEARASTDTQYF. The CDR3 nucleotides read TGTGCCAGCAGTGAAGCGCGGGCTAGCACAGATACGCAGTATTTT.

The chain links TRBV5-1 to TRBJ2-7; D gene uncertain. This CDR3 spans 15 amino acids. Germline CDR1 reads SGHRS; CDR2 reads YFSETQ. With 4 bases removed from V and 5 bases from J, the gap between germline ends came to 19 bases. This CDR3 is CASSPQDAQVHEQYF. Written as DNA, the CDR3 is TGCGCCAGCAGCCCCCAAGACGCCCAGGTCCACGAGCAGTACTTC.

This clone was observed a few times. J is TRBJ1-2 and V is TRBV19; D is possibly TRBD1 (6 bases). The V and J ends lost 7 bases and 7 bases respectively, with 16 bases between them. Germline V gives CDR1 LNHDA, CDR2 SQIVND (reference sequence). The CDR3 covers 13 residues. CDR3: CASTIGGGGGYTF. In DNA, the CDR3 is TGTGCCAGTACCATTGGCGGGGGCGGTGGCTACACCTTC.

This clone was detected once. The chain employs TRBV19 and TRBJ1-2; TRBD1 is a possible D gene (6 bases). Trimming pared 6 bases from V and 2 bases from J, leaving 22 bases between. This CDR3 has 17 residues. Germline CDR1 is LNHDA and CDR2 is SQIVND (reference sequence). CDR3 in amino acids: CASRVRDTESLNYGYTF. The CDR3 DNA sequence: TGTGCCAGTAGAGTCCGGGACACGGAATCCCTAAACTATGGCTACACCTTC.

Details on this clone: Its ends do not fully match the called genes, so a read error is possible. The rearrangement uses TRBV7-9 and TRBJ1-3; TRBD1 matches 9 bases. CDR3 length: 17 residues. Germline CDR1 SEHNR, CDR2 FQNEAQ (reference sequence). Here the CDR3 DNA reads TGTTCCAGCAGCGCAAGTGGGGGACAGGGCGCTGGAAACACCATATATTTT. Its protein product is CSSSASGGQGAGNTIYF.